One sample yielded the 14 T cell receptor beta chains listed below, sequenced in a study of cytomegalovirus exposure and HLA in healthy donors. A multiplex PCR was run with 60 Vbeta primers and 13 Jbeta primers. Only in-frame clones appear in the TCRdb table, and some are missing; sequencing was by immunoSEQ multiplex PCR. The sample shows 150,000 to 160,000 clones, 80% of them seen only once. The sequenced sample was PBMCs. These receptors originate from a middle-aged woman in good health and CMV-seropositive.

The gene calls are TRBV19 and TRBJ2-3, with D perhaps TRBD2 (6 bases). The CDR3 totals 16 residues. The V end was cut by 6 bases, the J end by 2 bases, with 18 bases between. From germline, CDR1 is LNHDA and CDR2 SQIVND (reference sequence). CDR3 protein: CASRLRERADTDTQYF. CDR3 coding DNA: TGTGCCAGTAGGCTCCGGGAGCGGGCCGACACAGATACGCAGTATTTT.

This rearrangement joins TRBV7-9 to TRBJ2-3; 8 bases agree with TRBD2. The CDR3 length is 16 residues. In germline, CDR1 is SEHNR, CDR2 FQNEAQ (reference sequence). The junction had 5 bases not matched to a gene; V was cut back by 2 bases and J by 1 base. The CDR3 loop reads CASSLKAGAGTDTQYF. As DNA, the CDR3 is TGTGCCAGCAGCTTAAAAGCGGGAGCGGGCACAGATACGCAGTATTTT.

J is TRBJ1-5 and V is TRBV19; TRBD1 agrees at 9 bases. J was trimmed by 11 bases and V by 5 bases; bases with no gene match: 10. This CDR3 is built from 14 residues. CDR1 and CDR2 (germline): LNHDA, SQIVND (reference sequence). The DNA for the CDR3 is TGTGCCAGTAGTGCCGGGACAGGGCACACAGCCCAGCATTTT. Residues: CASSAGTGHTAQHF.

V gene TRBV10-3 combines with J gene TRBJ2-7, with a tentative D call TRBD2 (6 bases). The CDR3 extends over 15 amino acids. Trimming took 3 bases from V and 0 from J, leaving 12 bases between them. Germline V gene sequence: CDR1 ENHRY, CDR2 SYGVKD. The CDR3 nucleotides read TGTGCCATCAGTGACCCCGGCGGGGACTCCTACGAGCAGTACTTC. Translation: CAISDPGGDSYEQYF.

The chain links TRBV11-3 to TRBJ2-7; D may be TRBD1 (6 bases). Trimming took off 2 bases at V and 4 bases at J, with 9 bases between the two ends. The CDR3 totals 13 residues. Per the germline V gene, CDR1 is SGHNT and CDR2 is YENEEA. Written as DNA, the CDR3 is TGTGCCAGCAGCTTATTACAGGGATACGAGCAGTACTTC. This gives the protein CASSLLQGYEQYF.

J is TRBJ2-7 and V is TRBV18; 8 positions match TRBD2. Germline-derived CDR1 and CDR2 are KGHSH and LQKENI. This CDR3 has 14 amino acids. V shed 6 bases, J shed 2 bases, and the junction held 6 bases outside the gene matches. The CDR3 DNA is TGTGCCAGCTCTCTTGGACTAGCAACCTACGAGCAGTACTTC. It translates to CASSLGLATYEQYF.

This clone has only a few counts. Germline is not matched at one junction end, which may reflect a read error. The chain combines TRBV6-1 with TRBJ2-1, with 9 bases matching TRBD2. Germline lookup yields CDR1 MNHNS and CDR2 SASEGT. The CDR3 has 16 residues. CDR3 region: CASSEGAGGSYNEQFF. DNA of the CDR3: TGTGCCAGCAGCGAAGGAGCGGGAGGTTCCTACAATGAGCAGTTCTTC.

The rearrangement uses TRBV30 and TRBJ2-1; no clear D gene. Trimming pared 5 bases from V and 7 bases from J, leaving 12 bases between. The CDR3 is 12 residues long. The germline gives CDR1 GTSNPN, CDR2 SVGIG (reference sequence). CDR3 DNA sequence: TGTGCCTGGTCCATCGGCGGTAATGAGCAGTTCTTC. The encoded protein is CAWSIGGNEQFF.

This clone counts as medium-sized. This chain joins TRBV10-1 and TRBJ2-1, with 7 bases that match TRBD2. There are 15 residues in the CDR3. CDR1 and CDR2 (germline): WNHNN, SYGVQD (reference sequence). Trimming took 6 bases from V and 2 from J; bases not matched to a gene: 7. CDR3 nucleotide sequence: TGCGCCAGCAGCTTAGCGGGTACCACCTACAATGAGCAGTTCTTC. Residues: CASSLAGTTYNEQFF.

The genes are TRBV15 and TRBJ2-1; 8 positions agree with TRBD2. This CDR3 comprises 17 residues. Germline CDR1 reads LNHNV; CDR2 reads YYDKDF (reference sequence). The V segment lost 1 base and the J segment 8 bases; nucleotides outside the gene matches: 13. The CDR3 reads CATSRGSGVSGIDEQFF. DNA of the CDR3: TGTGCCACCAGCAGAGGGTCAGGAGTTAGCGGGATCGATGAGCAGTTCTTC.

The chain uses TRBV19 and TRBJ1-6, with TRBD1 identical over 7 bases. Germline V gene sequence: CDR1 LNHDA, CDR2 SQIVND (reference sequence). The J segment lost 15 bases and the V segment lost 9 bases, leaving 20 bases of the junction unmatched. The CDR3 covers 15 residues. This chain's CDR3 is CASTGQARVGAVLHF. CDR3 coding DNA: TGTGCCAGCACCGGACAGGCCCGCGTGGGGGCAGTCCTCCACTTT. Variable domain in full (rest from reference TRBV19 and TRBJ1-6): DGGITQSPKYLFRKEGQNVTLSCEQNLNHDAMYWYRQDPGQGLRLIYYSQIVNDFQKGDIAEGYSVSREKKESFPLTVTSAQKNPTAFYLCASTGQARVGAVLHFGNGTRLTVT.

This sequence joins TRBV18 and TRBJ1-1, with TRBD1 matching over 7 bases. V was pared by 3 bases and J by 0 bases, with 7 bases of the junction left unmatched. The CDR3 is made up of 16 amino acids. Germline-derived CDR1 and CDR2 are KGHSH and LQKENI. The CDR3: CASSPWTGSMNTEAFF. The DNA of the CDR3 is TGTGCCAGCTCACCCTGGACAGGTAGCATGAACACTGAAGCTTTCTTT.

The chain has TRBV10-3 and TRBJ1-4; 9 bases align to TRBD1. Germline-derived CDR1 and CDR2 are ENHRY and SYGVKD. Germline trimming cut 4 bases from V and 7 bases from J; bases unmatched to any gene: 1. CDR3 length: 13 amino acids. This chain's CDR3 is CAISGGQGEKLFF. CDR3 nucleotide sequence: TGTGCCATCAGTGGGGGACAGGGTGAAAAACTGTTTTTT.

This clone came up once. The V gene is TRBV19, the J gene TRBJ2-2, with TRBD2 matching 12 bases. CDR1 and CDR2 from the germline V gene are LNHDA and SQIVND (reference sequence). The junction had 8 bases not matched to a gene; V was cut back by 8 bases and J by 4 bases. The CDR3 consists of 16 residues. This CDR3 is CASGVGLAGRTGELFF. As DNA, the CDR3 is TGTGCCAGTGGCGTAGGACTAGCGGGACGCACCGGGGAGCTGTTTTTT.